A single T cell receptor beta chain is shown here with its context. Its antigen is undetermined. Between the trimmed V and J ends, which lost 0 bases and 0 bases, there was a span of 6 bases. The CDR3 covers 15 residues. Germline V gene lookup returns CDR1 GTSNPN and CDR2 SVGIG (reference sequence). Libraries were prepared by immunoSEQ multiplex PCR; TCRdb keeps only in-frame clonotypes and omits some of them. The sample shows about 180,000 clones, roughly nine tenths of them seen only once. The data were obtained in a study of T cell responses to AZD1222 COVID-19 vaccine. Points from the study as a whole: The donor group comprised mostly white British people and more females; the analysis possibly underestimated clonal diversity. In all cases, repertoires were sampled only after the peak T cell response.

This clonotype was sampled from an adult in good health. The chain has TRBV30 and TRBJ2-6; TRBD1 might be the D (5 bases). Specimen: peripheral blood, collected on day 0 of AZD1222 vaccination. CDR3 sequence: CAWSVGASGANVLTF. The CDR3 DNA reads TGTGCCTGGAGTGTTGGGGCCTCTGGGGCCAACGTCCTGACTTTC.